Reported below is one T cell receptor (beta chain). What it binds is not known. The researchers produced TCR beta cDNA from about 510 ng total RNA with a constant-region primer. Libraries covering TCR beta were generated through three nested multiplex PCR rounds (using a slightly modified ARM-PCR). With TRBV1-TRBV30 forward primers and a C-beta reverse primer, the first two PCR rounds were run for approximately 9 cycles each. TCRdb reprocessed the multiplex PCR reads via MiXCR and lists one record per CDR3 protein. The repertoire includes fewer than 75,000 distinct CDR3 sequences, about two thirds of them detected once, and approximately 52% sits in the top ten. The data stem from a study of tumor-infiltrating lymphocytes in primary liver carcinoma. Turning to the study itself: Patients were both men and women, whose ages ran from 30 to 69 years. Study-wide results and limits: Tumors carried a top-250-clone fraction significantly exceeding that of blood (p = 0.039).

Unsorted bulk tissue (roughly 19-31 mg) underwent RNA and DNA co-extraction. Patients underwent surgical resection for primary liver carcinoma. The germline CDR1 and CDR2 sequences are SQVTM and ANQGSEA. This CDR3 has 14 residues. The chain joins TRBV29-1 to TRBJ1-3; the match to TRBD1 covers 7 bases. This TCR was sampled from a man in his forties or fifties with primary liver carcinoma and hepatitis B virus infection. Source material: liver tumor tissue from sampling region 2. Regarding subset: tumor region T2, inferior pole. The chain's CDR3 is CNDQTGPLANTIYF. CDR3 bases: TGCAACGATCAGACAGGGCCCCTTGCAAACACCATATATTTT.